This T cell receptor (beta chain) appears in the sequencing data of a study of T cell changes during pregnancy in multiple sclerosis. Germline V lookup: CDR1 MNHNS, CDR2 SASEGT. The ends were cut back, 4 bases at V and 5 bases at J, with 12 bases in the middle. CDR3 length equals 13 residues. TCRdb's table, derived via immunoSEQ multiplex PCR, lists solely in-frame clones and lacks some. The table has tens of thousands of clones, 85% to 90% seen once. The V call is TRBV6-1, the J call TRBJ2-7; D remains ambiguous. Here the sequenced sample was CD4+ T cells from peripheral blood mononuclear cells, taken in the first trimester of pregnancy. The source is a female donor with multiple sclerosis, enrolled in a pregnancy study. CDR3 sequence: CASSAPPRNEQYF. Written as DNA, the CDR3 is TGTGCCAGCAGTGCCCCCCCGCGGAACGAGCAGTACTTC.